The 20 T cell receptor beta chains in this list originate from one sample, sequenced in a study of graft-versus-host responses after intestinal transplantation. TCRdb's table, derived via immunoSEQ multiplex PCR, lists solely in-frame clones and lacks some. This table has nearly 100,000 clones, more than 80% appearing once. The source material was PBMCs, sampled approximately 470 days after intestinal transplant. Receptor source: a human patient who received an intestinal transplant, so some T cells may come from the graft donor.

The gene calls are TRBV7-9 and TRBJ1-1; 10 nucleotides align to TRBD1. The germline gives CDR1 SEHNR, CDR2 FQNEAQ (reference sequence). The CDR3 consists of 13 residues. V was clipped by 5 bases and J by 8 bases; unmatched bases: 5. The CDR3 region is CASSPTGGVEAFF. In nucleotides, the CDR3 is TGTGCCAGCAGCCCGACAGGGGGCGTGGAAGCTTTCTTT.

The genes are TRBV7-6 and TRBJ2-5; perhaps TRBD2 as D (5 bases). The DNA matches TRBJ2-7 better at its end, which makes the J call doubtful. Germline values: CDR1 SGHVS, CDR2 FNYEAQ. This CDR3 has 13 residues. The DNA of the CDR3 is TGTGCCAGCAGCTTGGGAGCGCCGGACGAGCAGTACTTC. It specifies CASSLGAPDEQYF.

The rearrangement uses TRBV4-2 and TRBJ2-2, with 7 bases fitting TRBD1. CDR3 length: 15 amino acids. Germline lookup yields CDR1 LGHNA and CDR2 YNFKEQ. The V gene end was trimmed by 1 base and the J gene end by 5 bases; junction bases not matched to a gene: 4. DNA for the CDR3: TGTGCCAGCAGCCAAGGGGACAGCCCGACCGGGGAGCTGTTTTTT. Translation gives CASSQGDSPTGELFF.

J is TRBJ1-1 and V is TRBV7-9, with TRBD1 as a possible D gene (5 bases). Deletions cut 5 bases from V and 0 bases from J, with 16 bases between. Germline assignment: CDR1 SEHNR and CDR2 FQNEAQ (reference sequence). The CDR3 consists of 16 residues. CDR3 nucleotide sequence: TGTGCCAGCAGCCTAGGGGTTGGGGGTTTGAACACTGAAGCTTTCTTT. Translation: CASSLGVGGLNTEAFF. Full variable domain (missing parts from reference TRBV7-9 and TRBJ1-1): DTGVSQNPRHKITKRGQNVTFRCDPISEHNRLYWYRQTLGQGPEFLTYFQNEAQLEKSRLLSDRFSAERPKGSFSTLEIQRTEQGDSAMYLCASSLGVGGLNTEAFFGQGTRLTVV.

CDR3 residues: CASSLLGTSSGLGYTF. Here the CDR3 DNA reads TGTGCCAGCAGCTTGTTAGGAACCTCTTCGGGATTGGGCTACACCTTC. The V and J genes are TRBV13 and TRBJ1-2; D unresolved. This CDR3 has 16 residues. CDR1 and CDR2 (germline): PRHDT, FYEKMQ (reference sequence). Trimming took off 3 bases at V and 8 bases at J, with 22 bases between the two ends.

The chain has TRBV7-2 and TRBJ2-7, with 8 bases fitting TRBD2. The CDR3 sequence is 15 residues long. The junction had 6 bases not matched to a gene; V was cut back by 5 bases and J by 0 bases. Germline V gene lookup returns CDR1 SGHTA and CDR2 FQGNSA. The CDR3 loop is CASSHGLAASYEQYF. The CDR3 DNA reads TGTGCCAGCAGCCACGGACTAGCCGCCTCCTACGAGCAGTACTTC.

The rearrangement joins TRBV19 to TRBJ2-7, with D possibly being TRBD1 or TRBD2 (5 bases each). CDR3 length: 14 amino acids. CDR1 is LNHDA and CDR2 is SQIVND in the germline V gene (reference sequence). V lost 5 bases, J lost 0 bases, and 11 bases lay in between. CDR3 in amino acids: CASSSAGSSYEQYF. DNA for the CDR3: TGTGCCAGTAGTTCGGCAGGGAGCTCCTACGAGCAGTACTTC. The whole variable domain, remainder taken from reference TRBV19 and TRBJ2-7, is DGGITQSPKYLFRKEGQNVTLSCEQNLNHDAMYWYRQDPGQGLRLIYYSQIVNDFQKGDIAEGYSVSREKKESFPLTVTSAQKNPTAFYLCASSSAGSSYEQYFGPGTRLTVT.

This rearrangement joins TRBV5-5 to TRBJ2-7; D is possibly TRBD1 (5 bases). The germline gives CDR1 SGHKS, CDR2 YYEKEE (reference sequence). This CDR3 has 12 amino acids. The V gene lost 4 bases and the J gene lost 3 bases, with 8 bases spanning the gap. The CDR3 protein is CASSGHSYEQYF. The CDR3 DNA sequence: TGTGCCAGCAGCGGACATAGCTACGAGCAGTACTTC.

The chain links TRBV6-1 to TRBJ2-5; 8 nucleotides agree with TRBD1. Near its end, the DNA agrees better with TRBJ2-7, so the J call may be wrong. Per the germline V gene, CDR1 is MNHNS and CDR2 is SASEGT. This CDR3 contains 13 residues. CDR3 sequence reads: CASPGQGFREQYF. As DNA, the CDR3 is TGTGCCAGCCCCGGACAGGGTTTCCGCGAGCAGTACTTC.

V and J are TRBV4-1 and TRBJ2-2; the D gene is possibly TRBD1 (5 bases). V shed 4 bases and J shed 6 bases, with 9 bases lying between them. The CDR3 sequence is 13 residues long. Germline V gene sequence: CDR1 MGHRA, CDR2 YSYEKL. The CDR3 region is CASSPGLPGELFF. DNA for the CDR3: TGCGCCAGCAGCCCAGGGCTTCCCGGGGAGCTGTTTTTT.

This rearrangement joins TRBV5-6 to TRBJ1-2, with a possible D match to TRBD1 (5 bases). In germline, CDR1 is SGHDT, CDR2 YYEEEE. CDR3 size: 14 residues. V dropped 4 bases and J dropped 7 bases, with 17 bases sitting between them. The CDR3 region is CASSPGRGYPGYTF. DNA of the CDR3: TGTGCCAGCAGCCCGGGGCGGGGATACCCTGGCTACACCTTC.

J is TRBJ1-1 and V is TRBV19, with TRBD1 matching 10 bases. The CDR3 sequence is 16 residues long. In germline, CDR1 is LNHDA, CDR2 SQIVND (reference sequence). The trim removed 3 bases at V and 3 bases at J, leaving 7 bases unmatched. CDR3 bases: TGTGCCAGTAGTATTGGGGACAGGGGTCGGTACACTGAAGCTTTCTTT. This gives the protein CASSIGDRGRYTEAFF. Full variable domain (outside the CDR3, taken from reference TRBV19 and TRBJ1-1): DGGITQSPKYLFRKEGQNVTLSCEQNLNHDAMYWYRQDPGQGLRLIYYSQIVNDFQKGDIAEGYSVSREKKESFPLTVTSAQKNPTAFYLCASSIGDRGRYTEAFFGQGTRLTVV.

The V call is TRBV29-1, the J call TRBJ1-5, with 7 bases identical to TRBD1. Per germline, CDR1 SQVTM and CDR2 ANQGSEA. Losses at the gene ends were 4 bases for V and 3 bases for J; bases not matched to a gene: 6. This CDR3 has 14 residues. In nucleotides, the CDR3 is TGCAGCGTTGGGCCCGACAGGGACAATCAGCCCCAGCATTTT. Protein sequence: CSVGPDRDNQPQHF. Full variable domain (missing parts from reference TRBV29-1 and TRBJ1-5): SAVISQKPSRDICQRGTSLTIQCQVDSQVTMMFWYRQQPGQSLTLIATANQGSEATYESGFVIDKFPISRPNLTFSTLTVSNMSPEDSSIYLCSVGPDRDNQPQHFGDGTRLSIL.

V gene TRBV6-5 combines with J gene TRBJ1-6; D not resolved. Germline lookup yields CDR1 MNHEY and CDR2 SVGAGI. Trimming cost V 2 bases and J 9 bases, with 14 bases left between them. The CDR3 covers 15 residues. CDR3 loop: CASSYGPTLGSPLHF. In nucleotides, the CDR3 is TGTGCCAGCAGTTACGGGCCGACCTTGGGTTCACCCCTCCACTTT.

J is TRBJ1-4 and V is TRBV7-9; TRBD1 agrees at 7 bases. Germline CDR1 SEHNR, CDR2 FQNEAQ (reference sequence). The CDR3 totals 15 residues. The ends lost 3 bases at V and 8 bases at J; junction bases unmatched: 9. The CDR3 nucleotides are TGTGCCAGCAGCTTCGGGCAGGGGGGAGAGGAAAAACTGTTTTTT. Translation: CASSFGQGGEEKLFF.

The chain joins TRBV11-2 to TRBJ2-2; D remains ambiguous. Germline CDR1 and CDR2: SGHAT and FQNNGV. This CDR3 is 14 amino acids long. The germline V and J ends were trimmed by 2 bases and 3 bases, with 7 bases remaining between them. CDR3 coding DNA: TGTGCCAGCAGCTTACAAGCCCACACCGGGGAGCTGTTTTTT. It is translated as CASSLQAHTGELFF.

The J gene is TRBJ2-5, the V gene TRBV6-1; TRBD2 agrees at 12 bases. The DNA end favors TRBJ2-7, so the J call may be wrong. The CDR3 contains 15 residues. In germline, CDR1 is MNHNS, CDR2 SASEGT. CDR3 nucleotide sequence: TGTGCCAGCAGTGAGCTAGCGGGGGGGGGCAACGAGCAGTACTTC. Translated: CASSELAGGGNEQYF.

The chain has TRBV5-1 and TRBJ1-1; TRBD1 matches 9 bases. V trimming: 4 bases; J trimming: 5 bases; junction bases outside the gene matches: 9. The germline CDR1 and CDR2 sequences are SGHRS and YFSETQ. The CDR3 runs 15 residues. The CDR3 reads CASSPPGQGGTEAFF. The DNA of the CDR3 is TGCGCCAGCAGCCCTCCGGGACAGGGAGGAACTGAAGCTTTCTTT.

This chain uses TRBV5-1 with TRBJ2-7, with D perhaps TRBD1 (5 bases). This CDR3 has 17 residues. CDR1 SGHRS and CDR2 YFSETQ come from the germline V gene. The ends were cut back, 3 bases at V and 5 bases at J, with 24 bases in the middle. The CDR3, as DNA: TGCGCCAGCAGCTCGGCCGGCAGGGCGCAATTAGCCGACGAGCAGTACTTC. Translating gives CASSSAGRAQLADEQYF.

The chain recombines TRBV4-1 with TRBJ2-5; tentatively, D is TRBD1 or TRBD2 (5 bases each). V was shortened by 4 bases and J by 5 bases, with 23 bases between the two germline ends. Germline V gene lookup returns CDR1 MGHRA and CDR2 YSYEKL. The CDR3 sequence is 17 residues long. The CDR3: CASSLLRPGRSLETQYF. CDR3 DNA: TGCGCCAGCAGCCTCTTGCGGCCGGGGCGCTCCCTGGAGACCCAGTACTTC.